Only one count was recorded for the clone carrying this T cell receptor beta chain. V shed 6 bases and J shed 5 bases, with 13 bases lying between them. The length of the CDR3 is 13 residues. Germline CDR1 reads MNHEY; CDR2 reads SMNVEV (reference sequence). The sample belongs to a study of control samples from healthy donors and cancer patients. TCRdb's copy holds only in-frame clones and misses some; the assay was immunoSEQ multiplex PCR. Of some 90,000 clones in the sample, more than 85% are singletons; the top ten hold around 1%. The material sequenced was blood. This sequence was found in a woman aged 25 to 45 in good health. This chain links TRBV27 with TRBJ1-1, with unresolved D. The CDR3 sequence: CASSRDLGTEAFF. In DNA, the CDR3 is TGTGCCAGCAGCAGAGACCTAGGGACTGAAGCTTTCTTT.